The clone carrying this T cell receptor beta chain appeared once. The data were obtained in a study of blood T cell repertoires in COVID-19. Here immunoSEQ multiplex PCR was the method, and the copy in TCRdb shows in-frame clones only, minus some. The table includes a few hundred thousand clones, approximately 90% detected once. The clonotype originates from a woman aged 40 to 50 who had recovered from COVID-19. The sequencing input was PBMCs or T cells enriched from blood (not recorded which).

In DNA, the CDR3 is TGTGCCAGCAGTTACTCTTGGGCTAGCGATACCTACGAGCAGTACTTC. This encodes CASSYSWASDTYEQYF. The rearrangement uses TRBV6-2 or TRBV6-3 and TRBJ2-7; the D gene is possibly TRBD2 (6 bases). CDR3 length equals 16 residues. V was cut by 0 bases and J by 2 bases, with 14 bases left in between. The germline gives CDR1 MNHEY, CDR2 SVGEGT.